Listed below are T cell receptor beta chains from one sample, sequenced in a study of T cell changes during pregnancy in multiple sclerosis. Assay used: immunoSEQ multiplex PCR; TCRdb lists only in-frame clones, some missing. The table records tens of thousands of clones, 90% to 95% of them present only once. Sequences were derived from peripheral blood, sampled after pregnancy. Every receptor here comes from a female donor in good health, enrolled as a control in a pregnancy study. Each CDR3 is given with its conserved first and last residue.

v_call	j_call	cdr3_aa
TRBV19	TRBJ2-1	CASAPSSYNEQFF
TRBV30	TRBJ1-4	CAWSRTGGDEKLFF
TRBV5-4	TRBJ2-7	CASSQASGVSYEQYF
TRBV19	TRBJ1-1	CASSRRQAPNTEAFF
TRBV11-2	TRBJ2-5	CASSLVVETQYF
TRBV6-6	TRBJ1-6	CASSPRGSTADSPLHF
TRBV7-9	TRBJ1-1	CASSPRLEALNTEAFF
TRBV7-2	TRBJ2-3	CASQLSGGRRGTDTQYF
TRBV9	TRBJ1-4	CASSAKGTAQGEKLFF
TRBV7-9	TRBJ2-6	CASSRLAGGAGANVLTF
TRBV4-3	TRBJ2-5	CASSQVGVETQYF
TRBV7-9	TRBJ2-7	CASSLGSGSYEQYF
TRBV7-2	TRBJ2-1	CASSLPGNEQFF
TRBV27	TRBJ1-2	CASSLGGLTNHYGYTF
TRBV19	TRBJ2-2	CASSIDRNSYTGELFF
TRBV7-2	TRBJ1-5	CASSSGQNQPQHF
TRBV6-5	TRBJ2-4	CASRMGGGDIQYF
TRBV4-3	TRBJ2-1	CASSQVGGIYNEQFF
TRBV7-9	TRBJ2-1	CASSLRLAHNEQFF
TRBV5-1	TRBJ1-2	CASSLAGQVTSYTF
TRBV5-1	TRBJ2-7	CASSPRDTLGEQYF